The clone carrying this TCR delta chain was seen a handful of times. Antigen: not known. Germline loops: CDR1 TSWWSYY, CDR2 QGS. V was pared by 0 bases and J by 4 bases, with 18 bases between. CDR3 length: 17 residues. Thymocytes were sorted as CD3+ TCRVdelta1+ TCRVdelta2- after alphabeta T cell depletion. Extracted RNA was reverse transcribed into cDNA. CDR3 amplicons came from multiplex PCR with pooled V-gene forward and constant-region reverse primers. TCRdb reprocessed the multiplex PCR reads using CATT. Of 45,000 to 60,000 delta-chain clones listed, around 15% were seen once; the top ten hold about 0.4%. This entry is derived from a study of Vδ1+ human thymocytes. Regarding the study as a whole: The authors advised highly purified populations and single-cell validation. In the thymus, TRG and TRD repertoires looked highly polyclonal with Gaussian CDR3 lengths. Unlike peripheral blood Vdelta1+ controls, thymic delta-chain sequences included around 21% Vdelta2 and few Vdelta3.

The material sequenced was Vdelta1+ gamma-delta thymocytes from the thymus. Sample subset: FACS-sorted CD3+ TCRalphabeta- TCRVdelta1+ TCRVdelta2- thymocytes. The V gene is TRDV1, the J gene TRDJ1; a weak D match, TRDD3 (5 bases). The sequence was collected from a girl under three years old who had congenital heart surgery. CDR3 nucleotide sequence: TGTGCTCTTGGGGAACTAAGTTGGGGCCCCCGGAGCGATAAACTCATCTTT. Its translation is CALGELSWGPRSDKLIF.